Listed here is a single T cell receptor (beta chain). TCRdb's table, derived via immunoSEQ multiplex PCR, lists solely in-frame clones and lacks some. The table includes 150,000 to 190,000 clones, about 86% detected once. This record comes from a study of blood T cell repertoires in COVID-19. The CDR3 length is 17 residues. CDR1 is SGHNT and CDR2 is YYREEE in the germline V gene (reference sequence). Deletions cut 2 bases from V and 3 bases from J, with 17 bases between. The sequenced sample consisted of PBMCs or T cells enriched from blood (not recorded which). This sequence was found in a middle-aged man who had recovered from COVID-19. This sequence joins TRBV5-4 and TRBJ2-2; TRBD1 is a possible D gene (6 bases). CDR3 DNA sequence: TGTGCCAGCAGCTTTATATTCCGGGACACCTACACCGGGGAGCTGTTTTTT. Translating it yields CASSFIFRDTYTGELFF.